This TCR beta chain was sequenced during a study of naive and memory T cell subsets. The CDR3 runs 11 residues. Per the germline V gene, CDR1 is DFQATT and CDR2 is SNEGSKA (reference sequence). The V end lost 6 bases, the J end lost 5 bases, and 10 bases lay between the germline ends. Of note for this clonotype: The target antigen is unknown.

Study-wide results and limits: This RNA-based method may be sensitive to activation-related transcript changes.

The SP2 primer and nested alpha and beta constant region primers amplified ligated cDNA in four rounds. One entry per CDR3 protein, called by TCRdb with MiXCR from the 5' RACE reads. The sample consists of over 45,000 distinct CDR3 sequences, 6% to 8% of them appearing once. TCR cDNA received a 3' ligated oligonucleotide that carried a UMI. Whole blood, 2 to 2.5 ml, came from adult healthy volunteers. The rearrangement uses TRBV20-1 and TRBJ2-5; D ambiguous. The clonotype originates from a female donor in good health. In nucleotides, the CDR3 is TGCAGTGCCGTATTCGCGGAGACCCAGTACTTC. The encoded protein is CSAVFAETQYF.